The clone carrying this TCR beta chain was counted between two and nine times. No antigen is known for it. CDR1 SGHKS and CDR2 YYEKEE come from the germline V gene (reference sequence). J was trimmed by 1 base and V by 3 bases; bases with no gene match: 5. CDR3 length: 16 residues. This entry belongs to a study of T-cell reconstitution after alpha-beta-depleted transplantation in children. Study-wide points: The origin of alpha-beta T cells about two months after transplant was reportedly several hundred expanded graft clones. Recipient T cells and thymic progenitors that survived gave rise to the high TCRbeta diversity observed at day 60 in some patients.

During its preparation, the TCRbeta library received unique molecular identifiers. TCRdb analysed the PCR reads with MiXCR anew, one entry per CDR3 protein. This sample has fewer than 550,000 distinct CDR3 sequences, with 15% to 20% found just once. This chain uses TRBV5-5 with TRBJ2-3; 10 bases align to TRBD2. The TCR sequence derives from a boy less than two years old who had a stem cell transplant for Wiskott-Aldrich syndrome, so the T cells may come from the graft donor. The sample in question was PBMCs, mostly from graft donor cells, obtained 360 days after TCRalphabeta/CD19-depleted stem cell transplant. The chain's CDR3 is CASSYVGLAGTDTQYF. In DNA, the CDR3 is TGTGCCAGCAGCTACGTCGGACTAGCGGGCACAGATACGCAGTATTTT.